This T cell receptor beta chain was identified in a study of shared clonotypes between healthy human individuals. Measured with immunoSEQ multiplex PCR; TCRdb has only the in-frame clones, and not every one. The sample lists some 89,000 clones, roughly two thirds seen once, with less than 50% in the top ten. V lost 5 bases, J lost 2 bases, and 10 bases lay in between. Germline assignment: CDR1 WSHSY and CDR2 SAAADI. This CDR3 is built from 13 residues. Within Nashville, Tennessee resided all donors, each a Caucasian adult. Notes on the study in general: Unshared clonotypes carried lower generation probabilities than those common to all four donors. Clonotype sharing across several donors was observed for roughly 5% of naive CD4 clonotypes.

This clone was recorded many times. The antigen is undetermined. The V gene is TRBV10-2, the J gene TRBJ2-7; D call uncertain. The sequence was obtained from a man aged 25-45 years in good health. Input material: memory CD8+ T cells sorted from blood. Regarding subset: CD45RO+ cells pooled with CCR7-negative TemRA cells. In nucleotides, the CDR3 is TGCGCCAGCAGTTCCTCACACCCCTACGAGCAGTACTTC. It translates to CASSSSHPYEQYF.